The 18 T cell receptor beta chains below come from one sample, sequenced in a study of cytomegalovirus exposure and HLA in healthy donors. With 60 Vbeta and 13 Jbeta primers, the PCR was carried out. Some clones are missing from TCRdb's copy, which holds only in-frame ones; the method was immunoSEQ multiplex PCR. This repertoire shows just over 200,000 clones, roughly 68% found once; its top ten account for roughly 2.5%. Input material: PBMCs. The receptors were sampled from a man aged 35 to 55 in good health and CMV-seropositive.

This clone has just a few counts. CDR3 nucleotides: TGTGCCAGCAGTGAACCGACAGGGGAGTCTGGAAATACGCAGTATTTT. Translating it yields CASSEPTGESGNTQYF. The J gene is TRBJ2-3, the V gene TRBV6-1; 8 bases align to TRBD1. Losses at the gene ends were 2 bases for V and 7 bases for J; bases not matched to a gene: 11. CDR3 length: 16 residues. Per the germline V gene, CDR1 is MNHNS and CDR2 is SASEGT.

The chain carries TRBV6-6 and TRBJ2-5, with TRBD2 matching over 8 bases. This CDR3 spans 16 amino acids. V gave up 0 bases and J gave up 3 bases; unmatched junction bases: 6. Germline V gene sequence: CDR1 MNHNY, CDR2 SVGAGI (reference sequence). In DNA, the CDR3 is TGTGCCAGCAGTTACTCGAGAGGGACTAGAAAAGAGACCCAGTACTTC. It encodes CASSYSRGTRKETQYF.

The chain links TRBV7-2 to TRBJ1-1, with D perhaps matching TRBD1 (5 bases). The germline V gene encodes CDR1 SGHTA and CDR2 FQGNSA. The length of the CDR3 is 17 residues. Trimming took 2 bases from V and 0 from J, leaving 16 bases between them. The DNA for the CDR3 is TGTGCCAGCAGCTTAACCACAGGAACTCTAATGAACACTGAAGCTTTCTTT. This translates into CASSLTTGTLMNTEAFF.

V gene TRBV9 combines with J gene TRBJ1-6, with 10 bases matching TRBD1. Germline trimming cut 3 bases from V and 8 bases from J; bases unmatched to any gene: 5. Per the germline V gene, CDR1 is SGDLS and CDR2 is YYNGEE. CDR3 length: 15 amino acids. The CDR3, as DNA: TGTGCCAGCAGCGGACCGGGACAGGGGTATTCACCCCTCCACTTT. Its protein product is CASSGPGQGYSPLHF. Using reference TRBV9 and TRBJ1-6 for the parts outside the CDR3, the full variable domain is DSGVTQTPKHLITATGQRVTLRCSPRSGDLSVYWYQQSLDQGLQFLIQYYNGEERAKGNILERFSAQQFPDLHSELNLSSLELGDSALYFCASSGPGQGYSPLHFGNGTRLTVT.

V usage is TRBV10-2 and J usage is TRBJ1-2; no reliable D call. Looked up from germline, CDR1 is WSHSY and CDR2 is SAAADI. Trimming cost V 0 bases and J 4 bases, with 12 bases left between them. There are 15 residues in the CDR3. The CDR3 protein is CASSESGRGFYGYTF. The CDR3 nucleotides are TGCGCCAGCAGTGAGTCAGGTAGAGGCTTCTATGGCTACACCTTC.

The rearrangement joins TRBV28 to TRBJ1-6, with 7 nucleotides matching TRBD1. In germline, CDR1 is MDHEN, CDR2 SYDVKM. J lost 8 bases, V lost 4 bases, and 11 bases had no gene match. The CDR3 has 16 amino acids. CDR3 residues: CASSSPRGGRDSPLHF. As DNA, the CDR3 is TGTGCCAGCAGTTCCCCCCGAGGGGGCCGGGATTCACCCCTCCACTTT.

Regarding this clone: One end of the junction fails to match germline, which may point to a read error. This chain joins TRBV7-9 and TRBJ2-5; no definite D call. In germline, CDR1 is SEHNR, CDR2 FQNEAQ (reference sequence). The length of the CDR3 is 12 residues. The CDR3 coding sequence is TGTTCCAGCAGCTTAACCGGGGAGACCCAGTACTTC. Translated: CSSSLTGETQYF.

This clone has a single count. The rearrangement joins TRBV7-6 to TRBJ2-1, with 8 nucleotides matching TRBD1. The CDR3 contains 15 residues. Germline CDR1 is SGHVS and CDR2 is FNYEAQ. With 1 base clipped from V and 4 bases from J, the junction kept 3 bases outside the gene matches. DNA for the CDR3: TGTGCCAGCAGCTTAGACGGGACAGGTTACAATGAGCAGTTCTTC. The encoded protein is CASSLDGTGYNEQFF.

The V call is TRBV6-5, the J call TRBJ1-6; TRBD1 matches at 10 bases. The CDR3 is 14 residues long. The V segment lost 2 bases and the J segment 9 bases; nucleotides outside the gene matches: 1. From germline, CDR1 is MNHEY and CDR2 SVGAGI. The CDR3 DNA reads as TGTGCCAGCAGTTACAGACAGGGGGCTTCACCCCTCCACTTT. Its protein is CASSYRQGASPLHF.

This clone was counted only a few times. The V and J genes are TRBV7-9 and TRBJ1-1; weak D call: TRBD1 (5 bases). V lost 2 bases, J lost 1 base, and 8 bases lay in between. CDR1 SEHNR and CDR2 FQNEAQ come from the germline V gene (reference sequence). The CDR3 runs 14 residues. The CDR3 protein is CASSLTGGNTEAFF. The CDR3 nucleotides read TGTGCCAGCAGCTTAACGGGGGGGAACACTGAAGCTTTCTTT.

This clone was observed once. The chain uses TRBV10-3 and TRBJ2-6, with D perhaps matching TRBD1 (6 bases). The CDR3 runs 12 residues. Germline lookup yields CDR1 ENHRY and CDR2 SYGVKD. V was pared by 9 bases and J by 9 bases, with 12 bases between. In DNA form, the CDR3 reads TGTGCCATAGGGACACCCTTCAACGTCCTGACTTTC. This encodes CAIGTPFNVLTF.

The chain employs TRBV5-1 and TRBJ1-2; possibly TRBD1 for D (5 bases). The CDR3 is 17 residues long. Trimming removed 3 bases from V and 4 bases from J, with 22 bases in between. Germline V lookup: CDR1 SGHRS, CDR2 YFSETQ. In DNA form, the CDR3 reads TGCGCCAGCAGCTCGGAGGGACTCGGTGCGTTCGGCTATGGCTACACCTTC. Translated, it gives CASSSEGLGAFGYGYTF.

The CDR3 loop is CASSLRKRGRGEAFF. The DNA for the CDR3 is TGTGCCAGCAGTTTGCGAAAAAGGGGGCGGGGTGAAGCTTTCTTT. The rearrangement joins TRBV28 to TRBJ1-1, with 7 bases fitting TRBD1. This CDR3 is built from 15 residues. Germline V lookup: CDR1 MDHEN, CDR2 SYDVKM. V lost 3 bases, J lost 7 bases, and 11 bases stayed unmatched.

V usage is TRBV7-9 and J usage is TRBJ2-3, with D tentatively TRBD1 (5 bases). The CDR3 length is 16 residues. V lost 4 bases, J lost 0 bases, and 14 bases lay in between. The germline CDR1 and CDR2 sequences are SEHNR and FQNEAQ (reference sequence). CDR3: CASSSTVTSSTDTQYF. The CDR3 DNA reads TGTGCCAGCAGCTCGACAGTTACCTCTAGCACAGATACGCAGTATTTT.

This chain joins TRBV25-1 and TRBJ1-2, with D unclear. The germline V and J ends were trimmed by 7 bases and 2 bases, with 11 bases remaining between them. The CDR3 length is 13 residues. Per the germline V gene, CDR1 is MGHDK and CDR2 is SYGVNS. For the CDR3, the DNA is TGTGCCAGCACCGAGCCGGGAAACTATGGCTACACCTTC. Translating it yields CASTEPGNYGYTF.

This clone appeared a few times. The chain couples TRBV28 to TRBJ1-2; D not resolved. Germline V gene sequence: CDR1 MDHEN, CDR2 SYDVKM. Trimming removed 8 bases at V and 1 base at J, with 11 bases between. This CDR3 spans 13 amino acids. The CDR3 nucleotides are TGTGCCAGCTTTACACTAAGTAACTATGGCTACACCTTC. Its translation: CASFTLSNYGYTF.

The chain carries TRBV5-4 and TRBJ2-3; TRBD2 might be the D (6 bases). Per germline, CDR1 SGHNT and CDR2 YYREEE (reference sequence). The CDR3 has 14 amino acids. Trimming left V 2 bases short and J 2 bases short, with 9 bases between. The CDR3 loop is CASSLGGTTDTQYF. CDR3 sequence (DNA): TGTGCCAGCAGCTTAGGAGGGACCACAGATACGCAGTATTTT.

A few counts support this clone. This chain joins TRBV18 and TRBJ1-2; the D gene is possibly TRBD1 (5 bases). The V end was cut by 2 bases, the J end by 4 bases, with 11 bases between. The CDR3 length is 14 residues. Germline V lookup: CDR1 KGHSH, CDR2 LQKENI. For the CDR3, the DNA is TGTGCCAGCTCACCAGAAGGGGAAAGCTATGGCTACACCTTC. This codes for CASSPEGESYGYTF.